This T cell receptor (beta chain) was captured in a study of T cell responses to AZD1222 COVID-19 vaccine. Findings and limits, study-wide: Sampling that yielded the repertoires occurred only after the peak T cell response.

Details on this clone: Its antigen remains unidentified.

Repertoires were generated with immunoSEQ multiplex PCR, while TCRdb's copy carries only in-frame clones and drops some. The sample records roughly 67,000 clones, about 91% being singletons. Losses at the gene ends were 4 bases for V and 5 bases for J; bases not matched to a gene: 8. CDR1 and CDR2 (germline): SGHNT, YYREEE (reference sequence). This CDR3 comprises 15 residues. This TCR derives from an adult in good health. The chain uses TRBV5-4 and TRBJ2-3; 9 nucleotides agree with TRBD2. Sequences were derived from peripheral blood, sampled on day 0 of AZD1222 vaccination. The DNA of the CDR3 is TGTGCCAGCAGCCAGCTTCTACTAGCGGGAGATACGCAGTATTTT. Amino acid sequence: CASSQLLLAGDTQYF.